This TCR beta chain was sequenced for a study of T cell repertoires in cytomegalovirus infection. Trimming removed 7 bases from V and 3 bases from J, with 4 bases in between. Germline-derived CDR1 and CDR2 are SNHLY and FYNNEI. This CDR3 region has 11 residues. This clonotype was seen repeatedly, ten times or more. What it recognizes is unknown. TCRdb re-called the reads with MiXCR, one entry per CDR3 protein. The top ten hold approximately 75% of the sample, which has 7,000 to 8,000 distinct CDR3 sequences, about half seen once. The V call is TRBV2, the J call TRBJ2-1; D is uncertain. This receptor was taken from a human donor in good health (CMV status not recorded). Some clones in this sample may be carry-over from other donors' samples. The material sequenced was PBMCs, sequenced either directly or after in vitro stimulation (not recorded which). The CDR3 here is CASMYYNEQFF. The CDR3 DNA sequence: TGTGCCAGCATGTACTACAATGAGCAGTTCTTC. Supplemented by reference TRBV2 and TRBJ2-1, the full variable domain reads EPEVTQTPSHQVTQMGQEVILRCVPISNHLYFYWYRQILGQKVEFLVSFYNNEISEKSEIFDDQFSVERPDGSNFTLKIRSTKLEDSAMYFCASMYYNEQFFGPGTRLTVL.